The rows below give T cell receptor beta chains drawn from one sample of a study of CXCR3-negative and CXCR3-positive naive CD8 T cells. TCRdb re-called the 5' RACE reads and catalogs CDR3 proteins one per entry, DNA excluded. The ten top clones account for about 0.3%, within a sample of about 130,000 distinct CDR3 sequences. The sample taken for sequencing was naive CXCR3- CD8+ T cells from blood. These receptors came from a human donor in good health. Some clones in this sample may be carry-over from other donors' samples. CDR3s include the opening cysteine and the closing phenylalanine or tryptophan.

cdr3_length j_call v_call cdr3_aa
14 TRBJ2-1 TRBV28 CASSLLRVSNEQFF
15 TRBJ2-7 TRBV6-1 CASSEEFGPYYEQYF
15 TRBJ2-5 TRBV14 CASSPDAPVQETQYF
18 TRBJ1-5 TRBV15 CATSRDVRQTIHNQPQHF
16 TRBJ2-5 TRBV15 CATRGGTSGQKETQYF
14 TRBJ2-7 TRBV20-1 CSASDLLGSYEQYF
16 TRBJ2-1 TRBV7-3 CASSPGAGAAFNEQFF
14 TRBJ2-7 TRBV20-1 CSAWTSPYSYEQYF
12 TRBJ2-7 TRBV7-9 CASSLGATEQYF
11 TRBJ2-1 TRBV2 CASTERDEQFF
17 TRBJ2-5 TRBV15 CATSRGVASGGEETQYF
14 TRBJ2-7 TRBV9 CASSVGDSSYEQYF